These 22 T cell receptor beta chains originate from one sample sequenced in a study of diagnostic markers for celiac disease (dated by TCRdb to 2019 to 2021). The reads were generated on an Illumina MiSeq. TCRdb reprocessed the reads, reporting each CDR3 protein sequence once and no DNA. The sample table records 1,500 or so distinct CDR3 sequences. Clones ranked in the top ten supply more than 9% of the sample. The sample was either unsorted cells or a sorted T cell fraction (not recorded which). The receptors were sampled from a human donor.

This clonotype counts as medium-sized by frequency. The chain couples TRBV20-1 to TRBJ2-5; TCRdb proposes TRBD2, but this gene call is untestable without DNA. Germline CDR1 is DFQATT and CDR2 is SNEGSKA (reference sequence). CDR3 length: 16 amino acids. The CDR3 is CSARRGAGGLQETQYF.

Its frequency marks this clonotype as medium-sized. The rearrangement uses TRBV30 and TRBJ1-1; TCRdb names TRBD1, which stays unverified in the absence of DNA. Germline V lookup: CDR1 GTSNPN, CDR2 SVGIG (reference sequence). This CDR3 has 13 residues. CDR3 loop: CAWRPPSYTEAFF.

Considering frequency, this clonotype is medium-sized. This chain connects TRBV7-2 to TRBJ2-4. The CDR3 spans 15 residues. CDR1 and CDR2 from the germline V gene are SGHTA and FQGNSA. The CDR3 spells CASSLEGSGGNIQYF.

Measured by frequency, this clonotype is medium-sized. The rearrangement links TRBV5-6 to TRBJ2-5; TCRdb reports TRBD1, a call that lacks DNA to check it against. The CDR3 contains 17 residues. Germline V gene data show CDR1 as SGHDT and CDR2 as YYEEEE. This CDR3 is CASSFLFRQGALETQYF.

This clonotype ranks as medium-sized in terms of frequency. V gene TRBV9 combines with J gene TRBJ1-2; TCRdb's D call, TRBD1, is unchecked because there is no DNA. The CDR3 is 14 residues long. Per the germline V gene, CDR1 is SGDLS and CDR2 is YYNGEE. The CDR3 protein is CASSSGETNYGYTF.

By frequency, this clonotype registers medium-sized. This rearrangement joins TRBV27 to TRBJ1-1. Germline V CDR1 and CDR2: MNHEY, SMNVEV (reference sequence). The CDR3 extends over 12 amino acids. CDR3 sequence reads: CASSSGLTEAFF.

This clonotype is deemed medium-sized (0.01 to 0.1%) by its frequency. CDR3 amino acids: CSVVGTGTLGDTQPQHF. This chain joins TRBV29-1 and TRBJ1-5; the D call of TRBD1 rests on TCRdb alone, since no DNA is present to check it. Germline CDR1 reads SQVTM; CDR2 reads ANQGSEA. The CDR3 has 17 residues.

This clonotype is deemed medium-sized by its frequency. The chain couples TRBV7-9 to TRBJ2-1; lacking DNA, the TRBD2 call made by TCRdb goes unchecked. The CDR3 covers 16 residues. Germline loops: CDR1 SEHNR, CDR2 FQNEAQ (reference sequence). The CDR3 sequence is CASSLPTSGAYNEQFF. Using reference TRBV7-9 and TRBJ2-1 for the parts outside the CDR3, the full variable domain is DTGVSQNPRHKITKRGQNVTFRCDPISEHNRLYWYRQTLGQGPEFLTYFQNEAQLEKSRLLSDRFSAERPKGSFSTLEIQRTEQGDSAMYLCASSLPTSGAYNEQFFGPGTRLTVL.

By frequency, this clonotype is medium-sized. The rearrangement joins TRBV4-1 to TRBJ1-2; the TRBD1 assignment by TCRdb is unverifiable without DNA. The CDR3 is made up of 15 amino acids. CDR1 is MGHRA and CDR2 is YSYEKL in the germline V gene. CDR3 in amino acids: CASNQVYRVDYGYTF.

Its frequency marks this clonotype as medium-sized. This chain links TRBV29-1 with TRBJ1-6. This CDR3 has 13 amino acids. Germline values: CDR1 SQVTM, CDR2 ANQGSEA. The CDR3: CSVDVGNNSPLHF.

Its frequency marks this clonotype as medium-sized. The rearrangement links TRBV28 to TRBJ1-6; TCRdb names TRBD1, which stays unverified in the absence of DNA. CDR1 is MDHEN, CDR2 SYDVKM, per germline. This CDR3 region has 15 residues. The CDR3 sequence: CASSPDRGNAAPLHF.

This clonotype is labeled large based on frequency. The CDR3 region is CSVVRAPGQTSYEQYF. The chain links TRBV29-1 to TRBJ2-7; TCRdb gives TRBD1 as the D gene, but with no DNA this cannot be confirmed. This CDR3 contains 16 residues. The germline CDR1 and CDR2 sequences are SQVTM and ANQGSEA.

This clonotype counts as medium-sized by frequency. The chain employs TRBV10-2 and TRBJ2-7; as DNA is missing, the TRBD1 call by TCRdb cannot be tested. Germline V gene lookup returns CDR1 WSHSY and CDR2 SAAADI. The CDR3 is 16 residues long. CDR3 loop: CASSDPQGASSYEQYF.

This clonotype is labeled medium-sized based on frequency. The gene calls are TRBV12-3 or TRBV12-4 and TRBJ2-1. CDR3 length: 16 residues. CDR3 loop: CASSFLGGKGYNEQFF.

This clonotype shows up as medium-sized by frequency. The chain couples TRBV7-8 to TRBJ2-1; lacking DNA, the TRBD1 call made by TCRdb goes unchecked. Germline CDR1 is SGHVS and CDR2 is FQNEAQ. The CDR3 has 15 amino acids. This CDR3 is CASSLGRGVYNEQFF.

This clonotype is identified as medium-sized from frequency. The chain recombines TRBV15 with TRBJ1-5; without DNA, the TCRdb call of TRBD1 cannot be checked. This CDR3 spans 15 amino acids. Germline V gene sequence: CDR1 LNHNV, CDR2 YYDKDF (reference sequence). The CDR3: CATSRDQGGWQPQHF.

This clonotype is identified as medium-sized (0.01 to 0.1%) from frequency. J is TRBJ1-3 and V is TRBV4-2; TCRdb calls TRBD1, which cannot be checked without DNA. In germline, CDR1 is LGHNA, CDR2 YNFKEQ. The CDR3 is 16 residues long. The CDR3 reads CASSPETGTSGNTIYF.

This clonotype is identified as large from frequency. J is TRBJ1-3 and V is TRBV20-1; absent DNA, TCRdb's TRBD1 call cannot be checked. The CDR3 consists of 12 residues. Germline lookup yields CDR1 DFQATT and CDR2 SNEGSKA (reference sequence). The CDR3 sequence is CSARDLPGAIYF.

This clonotype is deemed medium-sized by its frequency. This chain connects TRBV7-8 to TRBJ2-3; no DNA is available, so the TRBD2 call from TCRdb remains unchecked. The CDR3 totals 14 residues. Germline CDR1 SGHVS, CDR2 FQNEAQ. CDR3 protein: CASSLGSSGSLQYF.

This clonotype is deemed medium-sized (0.01 to 0.1%) by its frequency. The rearrangement joins TRBV28 to TRBJ1-6. The CDR3 runs 16 residues. The germline V gene has CDR1 MDHEN and CDR2 SYDVKM. CDR3 residues: CASSQALGSYNSPLHF.

This clonotype is labeled medium-sized based on frequency. J is TRBJ2-2 and V is TRBV7-2. Germline lookup yields CDR1 SGHTA and CDR2 FQGNSA. This CDR3 comprises 14 residues. The CDR3 loop reads CASSFSGYTGELFF.

By frequency, this clonotype registers large. The chain couples TRBV7-8 to TRBJ2-1; the D call of TRBD1 rests on TCRdb alone, since no DNA is present to check it. The CDR3 is 13 residues long. Germline-derived CDR1 and CDR2 are SGHVS and FQNEAQ. This CDR3 is CASSPGGYNEQFF.